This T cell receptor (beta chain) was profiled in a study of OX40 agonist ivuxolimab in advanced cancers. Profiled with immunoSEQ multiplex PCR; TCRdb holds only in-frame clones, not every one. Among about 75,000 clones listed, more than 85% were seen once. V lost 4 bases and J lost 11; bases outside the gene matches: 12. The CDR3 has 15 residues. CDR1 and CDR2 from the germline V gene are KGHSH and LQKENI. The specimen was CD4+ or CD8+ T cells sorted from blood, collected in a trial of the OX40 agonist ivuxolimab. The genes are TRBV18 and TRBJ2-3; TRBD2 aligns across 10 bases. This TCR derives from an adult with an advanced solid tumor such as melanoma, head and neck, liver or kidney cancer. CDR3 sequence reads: CASSLGLAATSEQYF. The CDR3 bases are TGTGCCAGCTCACTCGGACTAGCGGCGACTTCCGAGCAGTATTTT.